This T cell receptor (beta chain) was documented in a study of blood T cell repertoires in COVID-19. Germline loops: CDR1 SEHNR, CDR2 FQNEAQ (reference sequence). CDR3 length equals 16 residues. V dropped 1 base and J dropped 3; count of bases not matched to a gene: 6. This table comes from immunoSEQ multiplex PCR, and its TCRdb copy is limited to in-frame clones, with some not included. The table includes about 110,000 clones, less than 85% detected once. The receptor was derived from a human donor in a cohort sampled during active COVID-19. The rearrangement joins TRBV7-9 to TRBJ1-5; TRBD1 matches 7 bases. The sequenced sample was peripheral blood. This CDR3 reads CASSLVSGTVNQPQHF. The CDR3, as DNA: TGTGCCAGCAGCTTAGTCTCAGGGACAGTCAATCAGCCCCAGCATTTT.